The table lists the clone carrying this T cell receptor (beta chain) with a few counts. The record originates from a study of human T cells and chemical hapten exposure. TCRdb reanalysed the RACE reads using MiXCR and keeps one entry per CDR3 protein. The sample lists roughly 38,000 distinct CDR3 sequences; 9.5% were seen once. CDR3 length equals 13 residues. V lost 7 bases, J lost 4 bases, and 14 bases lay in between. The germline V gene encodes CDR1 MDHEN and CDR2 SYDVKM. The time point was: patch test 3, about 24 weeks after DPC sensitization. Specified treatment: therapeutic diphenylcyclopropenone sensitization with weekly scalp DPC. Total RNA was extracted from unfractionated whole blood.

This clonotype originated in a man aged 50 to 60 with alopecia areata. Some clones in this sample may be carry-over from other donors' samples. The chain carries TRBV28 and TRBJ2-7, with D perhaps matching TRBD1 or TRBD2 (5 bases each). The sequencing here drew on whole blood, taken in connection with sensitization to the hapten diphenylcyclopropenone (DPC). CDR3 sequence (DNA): TGTGCCAGCATTGGGGACCGCCTATACGAGCAGTACTTC. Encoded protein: CASIGDRLYEQYF.